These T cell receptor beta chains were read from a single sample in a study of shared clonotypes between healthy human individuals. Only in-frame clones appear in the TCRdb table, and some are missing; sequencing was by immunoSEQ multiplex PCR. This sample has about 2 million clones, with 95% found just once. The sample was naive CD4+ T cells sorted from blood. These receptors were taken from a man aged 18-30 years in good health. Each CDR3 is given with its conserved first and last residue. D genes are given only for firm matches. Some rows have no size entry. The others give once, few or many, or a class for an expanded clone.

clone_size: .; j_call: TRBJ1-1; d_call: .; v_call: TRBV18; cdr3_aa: CASSPIAELNTEAFF; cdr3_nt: TGTGCCAGCTCACCCATCGCGGAACTGAACACTGAAGCTTTCTTT
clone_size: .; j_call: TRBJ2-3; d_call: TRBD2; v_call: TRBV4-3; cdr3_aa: CASSPPCGRDTDTQYF; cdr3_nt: TGCGCCAGCAGCCCACCCTGCGGGAGGGACACAGATACGCAGTATTTT
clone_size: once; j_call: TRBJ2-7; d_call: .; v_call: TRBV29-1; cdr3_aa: CSVRDHSYEQYF; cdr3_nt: TGCAGCGTGCGGGACCACTCCTACGAGCAGTACTTC
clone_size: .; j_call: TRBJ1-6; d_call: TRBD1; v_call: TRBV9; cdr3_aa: CASSVTGVGSPLHF; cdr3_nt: TGTGCCAGCAGCGTGACAGGGGTTGGGTCACCCCTCCACTTT
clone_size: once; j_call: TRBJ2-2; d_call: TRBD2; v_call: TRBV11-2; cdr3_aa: CASSLAGANTGELFF; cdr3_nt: TGTGCCAGCAGTTTAGCGGGGGCGAACACCGGGGAGCTGTTTTTT
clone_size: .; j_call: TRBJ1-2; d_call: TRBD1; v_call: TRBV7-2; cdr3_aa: CASSFSDRVTEKGTF; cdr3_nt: TGTGCCAGCAGCTTCTCGGACAGGGTCACGGAAAAAGGCACCTTC
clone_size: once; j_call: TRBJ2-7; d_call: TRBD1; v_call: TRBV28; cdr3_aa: CASSTHGTGGDEQYF; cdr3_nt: TGTGCCAGCAGCACTCATGGGACAGGGGGCGACGAGCAGTACTTC
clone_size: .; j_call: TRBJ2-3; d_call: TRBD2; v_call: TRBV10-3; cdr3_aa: CAISVGLAAFTDTQYF; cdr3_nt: TGTGCCATCAGTGTGGGACTAGCGGCCTTCACAGATACGCAGTATTTT
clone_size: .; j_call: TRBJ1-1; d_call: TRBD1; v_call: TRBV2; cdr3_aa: CASSTGGNTEAFF; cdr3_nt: TGTGCCAGCAGTACAGGGGGCAACACTGAAGCTTTCTTT
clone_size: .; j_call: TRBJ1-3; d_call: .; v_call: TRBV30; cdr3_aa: CAWSNGFHSGNTIYF; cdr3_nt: TGTGCCTGGAGTAATGGGTTCCACTCTGGAAACACCATATATTTT
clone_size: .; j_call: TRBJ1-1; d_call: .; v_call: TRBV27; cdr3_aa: CASSSPGRGPEAFF; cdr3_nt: TGTGCCAGCAGTTCCCCCGGGCGAGGACCTGAAGCTTTCTTT
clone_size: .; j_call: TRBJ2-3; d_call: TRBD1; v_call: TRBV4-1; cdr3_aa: CASSQDPGQAKTQYF; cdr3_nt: TGCGCCAGCAGCCAAGATCCGGGACAGGCCAAGACGCAGTATTTT
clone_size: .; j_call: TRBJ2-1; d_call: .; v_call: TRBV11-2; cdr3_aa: CASSLEGDGEQFF; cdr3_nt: TGTGCCAGCAGCTTAGAAGGGGATGGGGAGCAGTTCTTC
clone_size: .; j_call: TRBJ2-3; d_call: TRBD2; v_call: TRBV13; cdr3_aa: CASSLELAGGPRVPDTQYF; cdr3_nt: TGTGCCAGCAGCTTAGAACTAGCGGGGGGGCCTAGGGTCCCAGATACGCAGTATTTT
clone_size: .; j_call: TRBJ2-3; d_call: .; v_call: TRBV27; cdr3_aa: CASSLQLSTDTQYF; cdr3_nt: TGTGCCAGCAGTCTCCAGCTTAGCACAGATACGCAGTATTTT
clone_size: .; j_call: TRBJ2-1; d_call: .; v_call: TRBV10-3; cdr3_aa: CAISEGGISYNEQFF; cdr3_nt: TGTGCCATCAGTGAGGGTGGGATCTCCTACAATGAGCAGTTCTTC
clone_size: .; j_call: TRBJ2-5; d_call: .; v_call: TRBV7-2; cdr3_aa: CASSIGRTSYQETQYF; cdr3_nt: TGTGCCAGCAGCATAGGTCGGACTTCGTACCAAGAGACCCAGTACTTC
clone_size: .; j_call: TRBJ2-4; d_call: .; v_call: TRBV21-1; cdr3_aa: CASSKRRRILAKNIQYF; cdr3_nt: TGTGCCAGCAGCAAACGGCGCCGTATCCTAGCCAAAAACATTCAGTACTTC
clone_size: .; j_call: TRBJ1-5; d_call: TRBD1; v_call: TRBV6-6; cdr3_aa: CASSYGRGVSNQPQHF; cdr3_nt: TGTGCCAGCAGTTACGGCAGGGGGGTAAGCAATCAGCCCCAGCATTTT
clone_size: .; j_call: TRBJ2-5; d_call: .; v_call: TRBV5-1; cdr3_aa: CASSLGLRETQYF; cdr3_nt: TGCGCCAGCAGCTTGGGACTTAGGGAGACCCAGTACTTC
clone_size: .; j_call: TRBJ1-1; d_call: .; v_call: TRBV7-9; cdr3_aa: CASSFAGTGNTEAFF; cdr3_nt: TGTGCCAGCAGCTTTGCCGGGACGGGGAACACTGAAGCTTTCTTT
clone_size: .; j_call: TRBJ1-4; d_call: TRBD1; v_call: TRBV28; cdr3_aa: CASSLGDRVNEKLFF; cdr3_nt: TGTGCCAGCAGTTTAGGGGACAGGGTAAATGAAAAACTGTTTTTT
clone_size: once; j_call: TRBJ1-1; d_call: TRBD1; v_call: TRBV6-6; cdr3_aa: CASSPRGTGQGTEAFF; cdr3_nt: TGTGCCAGCAGCCCGCGCGGGACAGGGCAGGGTACTGAAGCTTTCTTT
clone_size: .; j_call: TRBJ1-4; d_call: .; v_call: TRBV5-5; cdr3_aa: CASSLGLTIGNEKLFF; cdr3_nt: TGTGCCAGCAGCTTGGGGTTGACAATAGGCAATGAAAAACTGTTTTTT
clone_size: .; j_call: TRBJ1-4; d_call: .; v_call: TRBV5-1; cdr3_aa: CASSSGAHLTNEKLFF; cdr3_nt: TGCGCCAGCAGTTCCGGGGCACACCTAACTAATGAAAAACTGTTTTTT
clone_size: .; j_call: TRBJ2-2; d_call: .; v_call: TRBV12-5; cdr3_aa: CASGLFRANTGELFF; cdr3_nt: TGTGCTAGTGGTTTGTTCCGGGCGAACACCGGGGAGCTGTTTTTT
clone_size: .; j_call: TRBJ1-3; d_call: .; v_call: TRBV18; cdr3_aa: CASSPPGANSGNTIYF; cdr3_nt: TGTGCCAGCTCACCACCAGGGGCGAACTCTGGAAACACCATATATTTT
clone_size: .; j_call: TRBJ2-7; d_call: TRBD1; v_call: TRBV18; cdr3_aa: CASSPPLGQRQSYEQYF; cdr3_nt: TGTGCCAGCTCACCACCTCTGGGACAGCGGCAATCCTACGAGCAGTACTTC
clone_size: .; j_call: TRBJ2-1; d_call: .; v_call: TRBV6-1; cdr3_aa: CASSEGTTGFF; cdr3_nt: TGTGCCAGCAGTGAAGGCACTACAGGGTTCTTC
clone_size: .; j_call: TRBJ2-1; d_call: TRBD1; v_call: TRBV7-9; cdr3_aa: CASSPDRVGYNEQFF; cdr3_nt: TGTGCCAGCAGCCCTGACAGGGTGGGCTACAATGAGCAGTTCTTC
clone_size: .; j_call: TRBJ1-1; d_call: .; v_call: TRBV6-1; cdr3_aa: CASKIPGVRTEAFF; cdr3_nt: TGTGCCAGCAAAATTCCGGGTGTGAGGACTGAAGCTTTCTTT
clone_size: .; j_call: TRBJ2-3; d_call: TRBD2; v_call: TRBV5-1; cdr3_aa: CASSSQPSGVSDTQYF; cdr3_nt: TGCGCCAGCAGCTCACAGCCTAGCGGGGTATCAGATACGCAGTATTTT